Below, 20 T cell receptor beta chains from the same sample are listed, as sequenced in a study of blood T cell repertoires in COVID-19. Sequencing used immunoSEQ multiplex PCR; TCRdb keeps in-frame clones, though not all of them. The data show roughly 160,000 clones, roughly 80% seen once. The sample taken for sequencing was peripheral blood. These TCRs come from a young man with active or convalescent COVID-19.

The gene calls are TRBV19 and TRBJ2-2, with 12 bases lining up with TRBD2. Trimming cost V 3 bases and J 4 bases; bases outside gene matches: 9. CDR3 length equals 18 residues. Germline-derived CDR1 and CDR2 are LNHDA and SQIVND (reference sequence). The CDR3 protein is CASSIRTSGIIGTGELFF. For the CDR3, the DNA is TGTGCCAGTAGTATTCGGACTAGCGGGATAATCGGCACCGGGGAGCTGTTTTTT.

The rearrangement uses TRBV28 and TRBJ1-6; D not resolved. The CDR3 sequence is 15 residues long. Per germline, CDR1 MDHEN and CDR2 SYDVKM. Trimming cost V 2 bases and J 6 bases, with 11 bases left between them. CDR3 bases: TGTGCCAGCAGTTTAGTGAGTGGCGGTAATTCACCCCTCCACTTT. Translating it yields CASSLVSGGNSPLHF.

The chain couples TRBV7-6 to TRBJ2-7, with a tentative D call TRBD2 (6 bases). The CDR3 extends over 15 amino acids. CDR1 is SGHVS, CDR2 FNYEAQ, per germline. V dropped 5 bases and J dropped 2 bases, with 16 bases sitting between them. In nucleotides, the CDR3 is TGTGCCAGCAGCCCCGGGGGTGGGGGGACCTACGAGCAGTACTTC. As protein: CASSPGGGGTYEQYF.

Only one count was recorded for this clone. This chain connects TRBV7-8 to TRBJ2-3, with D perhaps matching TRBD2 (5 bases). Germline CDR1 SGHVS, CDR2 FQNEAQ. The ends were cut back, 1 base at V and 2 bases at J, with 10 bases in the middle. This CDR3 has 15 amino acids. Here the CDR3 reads CASSLVLEDTDTQYF. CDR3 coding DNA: TGTGCCAGCAGCTTAGTACTAGAAGACACAGATACGCAGTATTTT.

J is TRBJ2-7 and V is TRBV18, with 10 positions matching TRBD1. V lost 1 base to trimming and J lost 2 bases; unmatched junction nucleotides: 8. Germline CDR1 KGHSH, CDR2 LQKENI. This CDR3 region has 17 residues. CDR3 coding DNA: TGTGCCAGCTCACCACGGACAGGGGGTCTTGCTCCCTACGAGCAGTACTTC. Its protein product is CASSPRTGGLAPYEQYF.

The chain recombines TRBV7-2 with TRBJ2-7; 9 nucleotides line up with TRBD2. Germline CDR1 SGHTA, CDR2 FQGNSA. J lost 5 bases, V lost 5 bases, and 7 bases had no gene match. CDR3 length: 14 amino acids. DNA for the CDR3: TGTGCCAGCAGCCCAGGGGCGGGGGGGAACGAGCAGTACTTC. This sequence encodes CASSPGAGGNEQYF.

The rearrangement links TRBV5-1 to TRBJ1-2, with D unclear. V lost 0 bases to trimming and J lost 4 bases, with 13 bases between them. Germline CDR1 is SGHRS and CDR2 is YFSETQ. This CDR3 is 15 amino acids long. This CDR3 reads CASSLGRQAGYGYTF. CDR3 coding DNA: TGCGCCAGCAGCTTGGGGCGGCAGGCGGGCTATGGCTACACCTTC.

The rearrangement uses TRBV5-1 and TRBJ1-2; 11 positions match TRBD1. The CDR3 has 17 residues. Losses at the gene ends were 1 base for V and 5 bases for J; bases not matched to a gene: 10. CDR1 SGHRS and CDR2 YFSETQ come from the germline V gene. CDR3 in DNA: TGCGCCAGCAGCTTGTATGGACAGGGGGCTATAGAGTATGGCTACACCTTC. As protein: CASSLYGQGAIEYGYTF.

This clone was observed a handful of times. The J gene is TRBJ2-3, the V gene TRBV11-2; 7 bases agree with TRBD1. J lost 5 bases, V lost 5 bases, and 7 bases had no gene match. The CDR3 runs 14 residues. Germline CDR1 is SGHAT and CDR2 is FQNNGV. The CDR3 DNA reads TGTGCCAGCAGCCTCAGACAGGGATTAGATACGCAGTATTTT. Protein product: CASSLRQGLDTQYF.

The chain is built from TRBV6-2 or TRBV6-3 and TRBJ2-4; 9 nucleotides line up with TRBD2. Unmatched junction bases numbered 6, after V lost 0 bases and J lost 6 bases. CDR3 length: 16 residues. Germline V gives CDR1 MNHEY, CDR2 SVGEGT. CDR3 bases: TGTGCCAGCAGTTACTCGAGGGCTAGCGGGACAAACATTCAGTACTTC. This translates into CASSYSRASGTNIQYF.

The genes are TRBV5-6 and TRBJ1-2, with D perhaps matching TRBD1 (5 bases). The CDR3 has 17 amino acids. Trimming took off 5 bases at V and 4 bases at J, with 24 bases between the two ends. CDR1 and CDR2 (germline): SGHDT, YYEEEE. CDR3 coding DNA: TGTGCCAGCAGTTCCAAATCCGTACAGGATTATACCTATGGCTACACCTTC. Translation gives CASSSKSVQDYTYGYTF.

The CDR3, as DNA: TGTGCCAGCAGCCAAACCGGGACAGGGGAGGGTCCTAACTATGGCTACACCTTC. Its translation: CASSQTGTGEGPNYGYTF. The chain couples TRBV4-2 to TRBJ1-2; 10 bases are shared with TRBD1. Germline trimming cut 2 bases from V and 0 bases from J; bases unmatched to any gene: 9. CDR1 LGHNA and CDR2 YNFKEQ come from the germline V gene. This CDR3 has 18 amino acids.

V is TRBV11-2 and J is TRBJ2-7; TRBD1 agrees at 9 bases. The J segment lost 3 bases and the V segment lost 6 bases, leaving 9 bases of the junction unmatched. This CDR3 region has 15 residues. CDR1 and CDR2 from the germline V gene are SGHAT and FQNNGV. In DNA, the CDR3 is TGTGCCAGCAGAACGACAGGGGGGAACCTCTACGAGCAGTACTTC. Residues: CASRTTGGNLYEQYF.

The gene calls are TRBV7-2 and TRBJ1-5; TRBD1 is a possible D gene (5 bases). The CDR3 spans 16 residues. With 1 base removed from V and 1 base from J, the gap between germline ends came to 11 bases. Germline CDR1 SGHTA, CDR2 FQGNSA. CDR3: CASSLVWGRSNQPQHF. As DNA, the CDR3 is TGTGCCAGCAGCTTAGTGTGGGGGAGGAGCAATCAGCCCCAGCATTTT.

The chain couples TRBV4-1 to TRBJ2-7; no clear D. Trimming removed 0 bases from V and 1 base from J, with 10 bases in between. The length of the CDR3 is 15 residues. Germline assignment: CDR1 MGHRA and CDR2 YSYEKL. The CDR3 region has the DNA TGCGCCAGCAGCCAAGATCGTTTGGCATCCTACGAGCAGTACTTC. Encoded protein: CASSQDRLASYEQYF.

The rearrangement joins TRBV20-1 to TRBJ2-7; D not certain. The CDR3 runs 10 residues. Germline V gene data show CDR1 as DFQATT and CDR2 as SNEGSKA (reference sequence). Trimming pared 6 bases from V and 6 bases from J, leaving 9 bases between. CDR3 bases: TGCAGTGCCCTCCTCCCCGAGCAGTACTTC. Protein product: CSALLPEQYF.

The CDR3 region has the DNA TGTGCCAGTAGTATAGGGACAGGGAAAGGCTACACCTTC. This gives the protein CASSIGTGKGYTF. The chain joins TRBV19 to TRBJ1-2, with 8 bases that match TRBD1. J lost 8 bases, V lost 1 base, and 3 bases had no gene match. The CDR3 runs to 13 residues. In germline, CDR1 is LNHDA, CDR2 SQIVND (reference sequence). The complete variable domain, with remaining parts taken from reference TRBV19 and TRBJ1-2, reads DGGITQSPKYLFRKEGQNVTLSCEQNLNHDAMYWYRQDPGQGLRLIYYSQIVNDFQKGDIAEGYSVSREKKESFPLTVTSAQKNPTAFYLCASSIGTGKGYTFGSGTRLTVV.

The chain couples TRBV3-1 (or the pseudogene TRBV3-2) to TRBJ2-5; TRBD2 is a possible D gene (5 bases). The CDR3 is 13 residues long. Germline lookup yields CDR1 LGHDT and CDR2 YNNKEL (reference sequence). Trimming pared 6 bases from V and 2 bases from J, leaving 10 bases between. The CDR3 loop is CASSRLPQETQYF. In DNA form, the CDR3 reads TGTGCCAGCAGTCGACTACCGCAAGAGACCCAGTACTTC.

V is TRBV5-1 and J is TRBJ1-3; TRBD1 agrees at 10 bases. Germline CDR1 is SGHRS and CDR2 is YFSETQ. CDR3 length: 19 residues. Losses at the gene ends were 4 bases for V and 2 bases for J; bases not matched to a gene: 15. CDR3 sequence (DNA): TGCGCCAGCAGCGATGAACCGGGACAGGGGTTCGCCACTGGAAACACCATATATTTT. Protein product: CASSDEPGQGFATGNTIYF.

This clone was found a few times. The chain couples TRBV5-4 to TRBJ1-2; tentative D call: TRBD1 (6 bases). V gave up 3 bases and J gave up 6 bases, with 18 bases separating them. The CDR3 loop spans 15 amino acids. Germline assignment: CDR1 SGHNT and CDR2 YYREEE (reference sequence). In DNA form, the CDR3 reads TGTGCCAGCAGCTCGGCTGGTAGGGGGGGCCATGGCTACACCTTC. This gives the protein CASSSAGRGGHGYTF.